The 20 T cell receptor beta chains presented below share a single source sample, sequenced in a study of blood T cell repertoires in COVID-19. This table comes from immunoSEQ multiplex PCR, and its TCRdb copy is limited to in-frame clones, with some not included. The table lists 75,000 to 80,000 clones, roughly 80% of them singletons. Sequences were obtained from peripheral blood. The receptors here all came from a woman aged 55 to 70 with acute or convalescent COVID-19.

This clone was found a few times. This sequence joins TRBV27 and TRBJ1-1, with a weak D call TRBD1 (5 bases). Germline CDR1 MNHEY, CDR2 SMNVEV (reference sequence). Trimming removed 2 bases at V and 14 bases at J, with 12 bases between. The CDR3 is 11 residues long. CDR3 protein: CASSLNDRLFF. CDR3 nucleotide sequence: TGTGCCAGCAGTTTAAACGACAGATTATTCTTT.

The chain couples TRBV5-6 to TRBJ1-1; TRBD1 matches 8 bases. Germline loops: CDR1 SGHDT, CDR2 YYEEEE. V trimming: 4 bases; J trimming: 0 bases; junction bases outside the gene matches: 5. The CDR3 totals 15 residues. CDR3 sequence: CASSHRTGLNTEAFF. DNA for the CDR3: TGTGCCAGCAGCCATCGGACAGGGTTGAACACTGAAGCTTTCTTT.

The CDR3 DNA reads TGCGCCAGCAAACAGGGGGCGTCCACTGAAGCTTTCTTT. Translated, it gives CASKQGASTEAFF. The genes are TRBV5-1 and TRBJ1-1, with TRBD1 matching 9 bases. The germline V gene encodes CDR1 SGHRS and CDR2 YFSETQ. This CDR3 region has 13 residues. Trimming cost V 6 bases and J 4 bases; bases outside gene matches: 4. Together with reference TRBV5-1 and TRBJ1-1, the CDR3 gives the full variable domain: KAGVTQTPRYLIKTRGQQVTLSCSPISGHRSVSWYQQTPGQGLQFLFEYFSETQRNKGNFPGRFSGRQFSNSRSEMNVSTLELGDSALYLCASKQGASTEAFFGQGTRLTVV.

The V and J genes are TRBV5-8 and TRBJ1-5, with a tentative D call TRBD1 (6 bases). The V gene's germline CDR1 is SGHTS and CDR2 YDEGEE. V was shortened by 5 bases and J by 5 bases, with 11 bases between the two germline ends. CDR3 size: 13 residues. CDR3 in DNA: TGTGCCAGCAGTGGGGGCGCCTATCAGCCCCAGCATTTT. It specifies CASSGGAYQPQHF.

The chain couples TRBV6-2 or TRBV6-3 to TRBJ2-7; TRBD1 matches 7 bases. CDR1 is MNHEY, CDR2 SVGEGT, per germline. With 5 bases clipped from V and 1 base from J, the junction kept 5 bases outside the gene matches. This CDR3 is 14 amino acids long. CDR3 amino acids: CASSSRDSSYEQYF. The DNA for the CDR3 is TGTGCCAGCAGTAGCCGGGACAGTTCCTACGAGCAGTACTTC.

This rearrangement joins TRBV3-1 (or the pseudogene TRBV3-2) to TRBJ1-6, with 9 nucleotides matching TRBD1. With V trimmed by 7 bases and J by 6 bases, 10 bases remained unmatched. The CDR3 length is 16 residues. Per the germline V gene, CDR1 is LGHDT and CDR2 is YNNKEL (reference sequence). The CDR3 DNA sequence: TGTGCCAGCAATAATCCGGGACAGGGTTGTAATTCACCCCTCCACTTT. It yields the protein CASNNPGQGCNSPLHF.

This clone has a single count. V usage is TRBV18 and J usage is TRBJ2-3, with TRBD2 matching over 13 bases. The CDR3 is 17 residues long. Germline V lookup: CDR1 KGHSH, CDR2 LQKENI. The V segment lost 5 bases and the J segment 4 bases; nucleotides outside the gene matches: 9. The CDR3, as DNA: TGTGCCAGCTCAACGCCGGGGACTAGCGGGGACTCAGATACGCAGTATTTT. It encodes CASSTPGTSGDSDTQYF.

The rearrangement uses TRBV6-2 or TRBV6-3 and TRBJ1-5; possibly TRBD1 for D (6 bases). V was trimmed by 4 bases and J by 7 bases, leaving 14 bases between them. This CDR3 contains 14 residues. Germline V gene lookup returns CDR1 MNHEY and CDR2 SVGEGT. The CDR3 is CASSSDRLRQPQHF. CDR3 DNA: TGTGCCAGCAGTTCGGACAGATTAAGGCAGCCCCAGCATTTT.

To note about this clone: The same CDR3 arises from other DNA sequences in this sample as well. The genes are TRBV29-1 and TRBJ1-1; D not resolved. Germline CDR1 is SQVTM and CDR2 is ANQGSEA. CDR3 length: 13 amino acids. V was trimmed by 6 bases and J by 2 bases, leaving 13 bases between them. As DNA, the CDR3 is TGCAGCGTCGATGAGTCGGGAAACACTGAAGCTTTCTTT. Protein: CSVDESGNTEAFF.

The rearrangement links TRBV9 to TRBJ2-2; 10 bases fit TRBD1. The CDR3 has 17 residues. The V gene end was trimmed by 1 base and the J gene end by 4 bases; junction bases not matched to a gene: 7. The V gene's germline CDR1 is SGDLS and CDR2 YYNGEE. CDR3 bases: TGTGCCAGCAGCGTAAACCCGGGACAGGGGATCACCGGGGAGCTGTTTTTT. Protein product: CASSVNPGQGITGELFF.

The sample holds a few counts of this clone. DNA for the CDR3: TGTGCCAGTAGTTGGGCCCTTACTAGCGGGGGTTCGAACACCGGGGAGCTGTTTTTT. Protein: CASSWALTSGGSNTGELFF. The chain couples TRBV19 to TRBJ2-2; 11 bases line up with TRBD2. With V trimmed by 5 bases and J by 0 bases, 11 bases remained unmatched. Germline loops: CDR1 LNHDA, CDR2 SQIVND (reference sequence). The CDR3 runs to 19 residues. The whole variable domain, remainder taken from reference TRBV19 and TRBJ2-2, is DGGITQSPKYLFRKEGQNVTLSCEQNLNHDAMYWYRQDPGQGLRLIYYSQIVNDFQKGDIAEGYSVSREKKESFPLTVTSAQKNPTAFYLCASSWALTSGGSNTGELFFGEGSRLTVL.

This CDR3 reads CASSYSNQGKVSPLHF. In nucleotides, the CDR3 is TGTGCCAGCAGTTACTCGAACCAGGGGAAAGTGTCACCCCTCCACTTT. The genes are TRBV6-5 and TRBJ1-6, with TRBD1 as a possible D gene (6 bases). The CDR3 has 16 amino acids. Germline V lookup: CDR1 MNHEY, CDR2 SVGAGI. Between the trimmed V and J ends, which lost 0 bases and 10 bases, there was a span of 16 bases.

The chain joins TRBV6-6 to TRBJ2-3, with TRBD1 matching 7 bases. The CDR3 length is 15 residues. J gave up 2 bases and V 4 bases, and 6 bases lay outside the gene matches. Germline V lookup: CDR1 MNHNY, CDR2 SVGAGI (reference sequence). The DNA of the CDR3 is TGTGCCAGCAGTTTTCTAGGGGGCCTCACAGATACGCAGTATTTT. Amino acids: CASSFLGGLTDTQYF.

This chain uses TRBV6-5 with TRBJ2-5, with D possibly being TRBD2 (6 bases). V lost 6 bases and J lost 1, with 9 bases in between. The CDR3 loop spans 13 amino acids. Germline CDR1 is MNHEY and CDR2 is SVGAGI. CDR3 protein: CASSRRVQETQYF. CDR3 coding DNA: TGTGCCAGCAGCCGGAGGGTCCAAGAGACCCAGTACTTC.

CDR3 in amino acids: CASSVVGQGVDLAKNIQYF. In DNA, the CDR3 is TGTGCCAGCAGCGTAGTGGGACAGGGGGTTGATCTAGCCAAAAACATTCAGTACTTC. The chain recombines TRBV9 with TRBJ2-4; 11 nucleotides agree with TRBD1. Unmatched junction bases numbered 8, after V lost 0 bases and J lost 0 bases. This CDR3 comprises 19 residues. CDR1 and CDR2 from the germline V gene are SGDLS and YYNGEE.

The V and J genes are TRBV25-1 and TRBJ1-3; D is unclear. CDR1 is MGHDK and CDR2 is SYGVNS in the germline V gene. Trimming cost V 3 bases and J 4 bases, with 10 bases left between them. This CDR3 contains 14 residues. CDR3 amino acids: CASSDPDAGNTIYF. The CDR3 region has the DNA TGTGCCAGCAGTGACCCAGATGCCGGAAACACCATATATTTT.

V usage is TRBV2 and J usage is TRBJ1-6; TRBD1 matches 8 bases. The CDR3 sequence is 16 residues long. V gave up 6 bases and J gave up 4 bases; unmatched junction bases: 8. The germline CDR1 and CDR2 sequences are SNHLY and FYNNEI. The CDR3: CASRALDRAYNSPLHF. DNA for the CDR3: TGTGCCAGCAGAGCTCTGGACAGGGCATATAATTCACCCCTCCACTTT.

The chain carries TRBV20-1 and TRBJ1-1, with 8 nucleotides matching TRBD1. Germline V gives CDR1 DFQATT, CDR2 SNEGSKA (reference sequence). This CDR3 is 11 amino acids long. V lost 6 bases to trimming and J lost 12 bases; unmatched junction nucleotides: 9. The CDR3 sequence is CSAQGARYTFF. The CDR3 DNA follows: TGCAGTGCCCAGGGGGCGCGATATACTTTCTTT.

The chain combines TRBV9 with TRBJ2-5; a weak D match, TRBD1 (6 bases). The CDR3 is 13 amino acids. V was trimmed by 3 bases and J by 5 bases, leaving 11 bases between them. Germline assignment: CDR1 SGDLS and CDR2 YYNGEE. CDR3 in DNA: TGTGCCAGCAGCGAACAGGGTCTGGAGACCCAGTACTTC. Amino acids: CASSEQGLETQYF.

The chain links TRBV24-1 to TRBJ2-1; 11 nucleotides align to TRBD1. Germline CDR1 and CDR2: KGHDR and SFDVKD. V lost 4 bases and J lost 8; bases outside the gene matches: 3. The CDR3 is made up of 14 amino acids. The CDR3 DNA sequence: TGTGCCACCAGTGACGGACAGGGGGCCGATGAGCAGTTCTTC. Protein: CATSDGQGADEQFF.